A selection of T cell receptor beta chains follows, all from one sample in a study of T-cell reconstitution after alpha-beta-depleted transplantation in children. Each CDR3 protein gets one entry after TCRdb re-called the PCR reads with MiXCR. The sample records about 610,000 distinct CDR3 sequences, approximately 10% being singletons. This specimen consisted of PBMCs from the stem cell graft donor, obtained from the stem cell graft. The source is a human donor who donated a stem cell graft to a child with acute myeloid leukemia. The CDR3 runs from the conserved cysteine through the conserved F or W. Fields, in order: J gene, V gene, clone size, CDR3 length, D gene, CDR3 protein, CDR3 DNA. The D gene is left open where the match is weak. Clone size appears in some rows only: once, few, many, or a class for an expanded clone.

J: TRBJ2-1
V: TRBV6-1
size: many
length: 18
D: TRBD2
CDR3: CASKRGGGLAGESLEQFF
DNA: TGTGCCAGCAAGCGAGGGGGCGGACTAGCGGGAGAGTCTCTTGAGCAGTTCTTC

J: TRBJ2-1
V: TRBV7-3
size: many
length: 15
D: TRBD2
CDR3: CASSLMGTSGIEQFF
DNA: TGTGCCAGCAGCTTAATGGGGACTAGCGGGATTGAGCAGTTCTTC

J: TRBJ2-1
V: TRBV7-6
size: many
length: 16
D: TRBD2
CDR3: CASSLGVTSGSNEQFF
DNA: TGTGCCAGCAGCTTAGGAGTGACTAGCGGGAGTAATGAGCAGTTCTTC

J: TRBJ1-3
V: TRBV9
size: few
length: 15
D: .
CDR3: CASSVAGQPGNTIYF
DNA: TGTGCCAGCAGCGTAGCGGGGCAGCCGGGAAACACCATATATTTT

J: TRBJ2-1
V: TRBV6-5
size: .
length: 17
D: TRBD2
CDR3: CASSYSSMGLGNNEQFF
DNA: TGTGCCAGCAGTTACTCTTCCATGGGACTAGGGAACAATGAGCAGTTCTTC

J: TRBJ2-1
V: TRBV15
size: many
length: 15
D: TRBD2
CDR3: CATSRRTSGTPEQFF
DNA: TGTGCCACCAGCAGGCGGACTAGCGGGACCCCTGAGCAGTTCTTC

J: TRBJ1-1
V: TRBV2
size: few
length: 15
D: TRBD1
CDR3: CASRGGTGVNTEAFF
DNA: TGTGCCAGCAGGGGAGGGACAGGGGTGAACACTGAAGCTTTCTTT

J: TRBJ1-1
V: TRBV12-3/TRBV12-4
size: few
length: 13
D: .
CDR3: CASSFKSGVEAFF
DNA: TGTGCCAGCAGTTTTAAGTCGGGGGTCGAAGCTTTCTTT

J: TRBJ2-5
V: TRBV7-2
size: .
length: 15
D: .
CDR3: CASSRGSGVGETQYF
DNA: TGTGCCAGCAGCCGGGGGTCGGGAGTTGGGGAGACCCAGTACTTC

J: TRBJ2-3
V: TRBV12-3/TRBV12-4
size: .
length: 17
D: .
CDR3: CASRYSPGLSSTDTQYF
DNA: TGTGCCAGCAGATACTCGCCCGGACTTTCTAGCACAGATACGCAGTATTTT

J: TRBJ2-7
V: TRBV28
size: .
length: 12
D: .
CDR3: CASHGHGKEQYF
DNA: TGTGCCAGCCATGGCCACGGGAAGGAGCAGTACTTC

J: TRBJ2-1
V: TRBV5-1
size: .
length: 11
D: .
CDR3: CASSEADEQFF
DNA: TGCGCCAGCAGCGAGGCTGACGAGCAGTTCTTC

J: TRBJ2-1
V: TRBV6-2/TRBV6-3
size: many
length: 14
D: .
CDR3: CASSLDGGYNEQFF
DNA: TGTGCCAGCAGCTTGGACGGCGGTTACAATGAGCAGTTCTTC

J: TRBJ2-5
V: TRBV4-3
size: few
length: 16
D: TRBD2
CDR3: CASSQGSSGRQETQYF
DNA: TGCGCCAGCAGCCAAGGGTCGAGCGGGAGACAAGAGACCCAGTACTTC

J: TRBJ2-5
V: TRBV5-1
size: .
length: 16
D: TRBD1
CDR3: CASTKGGLLTQETQYF
DNA: TGCGCCAGCACCAAAGGGGGCCTTTTAACCCAAGAGACCCAGTACTTC

J: TRBJ2-7
V: TRBV27
size: few
length: 13
D: .
CDR3: CASSLWGGGEQYF
DNA: TGTGCCAGCAGTTTATGGGGAGGCGGCGAGCAGTACTTC

J: TRBJ2-1
V: TRBV7-2
size: many
length: 13
D: .
CDR3: CASSPAWGDEQFF
DNA: TGTGCCAGCAGCCCGGCTTGGGGGGATGAGCAGTTCTTC

J: TRBJ2-1
V: TRBV6-2/TRBV6-3
size: few
length: 23
D: .
CDR3: CASSYSGHRVPYGGGSSYNEQFF
DNA: TGTGCCAGCAGTTACAGCGGTCACAGGGTACCTTACGGGGGAGGAAGCTCCTACAATGAGCAGTTCTTC

J: TRBJ1-6
V: TRBV27
size: few
length: 13
D: .
CDR3: CASKDNYNSPLHF
DNA: TGTGCCAGCAAAGACAATTATAATTCACCCCTCCACTTT

J: TRBJ2-1
V: TRBV12-3/TRBV12-4
size: many
length: 20
D: TRBD2
CDR3: CASILGTSGSPLSYYNEQFF
DNA: TGTGCCAGCATTCTCGGGACTAGCGGGAGTCCCCTGTCCTACTACAATGAGCAGTTCTTC

J: TRBJ2-2
V: TRBV5-5
size: many
length: 16
D: TRBD2
CDR3: CASSRGLAGVTGELFF
DNA: TGTGCCAGCAGCAGGGGACTAGCGGGAGTCACCGGGGAGCTGTTTTTT

J: TRBJ2-7
V: TRBV27
size: .
length: 16
D: TRBD2
CDR3: CASSILAGGPSSEQYF
DNA: TGTGCCAGCAGTATATTAGCGGGAGGGCCCTCTAGCGAGCAGTACTTC

J: TRBJ2-1
V: TRBV28
size: .
length: 15
D: .
CDR3: CASSFIGPSYNEQFF
DNA: TGTGCCAGCAGTTTCATTGGACCCTCCTACAATGAGCAGTTCTTC

J: TRBJ1-6
V: TRBV7-7
size: few
length: 15
D: .
CDR3: CASSLGQGWDSPLHF
DNA: TGTGCTAGCAGCTTAGGCCAGGGGTGGGATTCACCCCTCCACTTT

J: TRBJ2-2
V: TRBV23-1
size: .
length: 15
D: .
CDR3: CASSHKRLNTGELFF
DNA: TGCGCCAGCAGTCACAAGCGGCTGAACACCGGGGAGCTGTTTTTT

J: TRBJ2-7
V: TRBV15
size: many
length: 15
D: .
CDR3: CATSRDLGIPAEQYF
DNA: TGTGCCACCAGCAGAGATCTAGGGATCCCGGCCGAGCAGTACTTC

J: TRBJ2-1
V: TRBV20-1
size: many
length: 14
D: .
CDR3: CSAIRGSSYNEQFF
DNA: TGCAGTGCTATAAGAGGGAGCTCCTACAATGAGCAGTTCTTC

J: TRBJ2-5
V: TRBV7-2
size: .
length: 13
D: .
CDR3: CASTNSWGETQYF
DNA: TGTGCCAGCACCAACTCATGGGGAGAGACCCAGTACTTC

J: TRBJ2-7
V: TRBV29-1
size: many
length: 14
D: TRBD2
CDR3: CSVSLAGGPYEQYF
DNA: TGCAGCGTTTCGCTAGCGGGAGGTCCCTACGAGCAGTACTTC

J: TRBJ2-2
V: TRBV5-1
size: .
length: 16
D: TRBD2
CDR3: CASSFTSSGSPGELFF
DNA: TGCGCCAGCAGCTTTACCTCTAGCGGGAGCCCCGGGGAGCTGTTTTTT

J: TRBJ2-3
V: TRBV12-3/TRBV12-4
size: few
length: 14
D: TRBD2
CDR3: CASRMTSGTDTQYF
DNA: TGTGCCAGCAGGATGACTAGCGGGACAGATACGCAGTATTTT

J: TRBJ2-1
V: TRBV7-3
size: few
length: 15
D: TRBD1
CDR3: CASSFTGGSYNEQFF
DNA: TGTGCCAGCAGCTTCACAGGGGGCTCCTACAATGAGCAGTTCTTC

J: TRBJ2-1
V: TRBV7-9
size: .
length: 17
D: .
CDR3: CASSLASGGPSYNEQFF
DNA: TGTGCCAGCAGCTTAGCGTCCGGCGGCCCTTCCTACAATGAGCAGTTCTTC

J: TRBJ1-1
V: TRBV30
size: once
length: 14
D: .
CDR3: CALCPGGARAEAFF
DNA: TGTGCCTTGTGCCCTGGGGGGGCGCGGGCTGAAGCTTTCTTT

J: TRBJ1-1
V: TRBV21-1
size: many
length: 12
D: .
CDR3: CASGGRDTEAFF
DNA: TGTGCCAGCGGGGGAAGGGACACTGAAGCTTTCTTT

J: TRBJ2-3
V: TRBV12-3/TRBV12-4
size: many
length: 17
D: TRBD2
CDR3: CASSFHLSGRAADTQYF
DNA: TGTGCCAGCAGTTTCCACCTGAGCGGGAGGGCCGCAGATACGCAGTATTTT

J: TRBJ2-1
V: TRBV5-4
size: many
length: 15
D: .
CDR3: CASSSRGSVYNEQFF
DNA: TGTGCCAGCAGCTCCCGGGGTAGCGTATACAATGAGCAGTTCTTC